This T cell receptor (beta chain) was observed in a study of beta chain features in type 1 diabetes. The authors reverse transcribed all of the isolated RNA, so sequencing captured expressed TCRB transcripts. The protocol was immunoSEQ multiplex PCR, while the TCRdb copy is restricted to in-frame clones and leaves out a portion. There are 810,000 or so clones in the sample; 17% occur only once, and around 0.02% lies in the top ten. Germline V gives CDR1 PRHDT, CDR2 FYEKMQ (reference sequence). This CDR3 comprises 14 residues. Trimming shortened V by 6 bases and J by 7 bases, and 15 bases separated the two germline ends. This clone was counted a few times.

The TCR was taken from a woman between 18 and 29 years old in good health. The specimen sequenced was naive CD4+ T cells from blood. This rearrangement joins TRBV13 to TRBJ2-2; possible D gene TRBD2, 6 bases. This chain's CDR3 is CASRLWSGGGELFF. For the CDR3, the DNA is TGTGCCAGCAGATTATGGTCCGGGGGCGGGGAGCTGTTTTTT.